This T cell receptor beta chain was found in a study of T cell repertoires in ileal Crohn's disease. On the study more broadly: At surgery, around 36% of patients smoked, with median disease duration approximately 8 years. About half of patients got postoperative therapy: roughly 12 thiopurines, around 18 anti-TNF. Operated complications were stricturing disease (roughly 60%) and penetrating disease (roughly 39%). The study, taken as a whole, reports: Mucosal expansions were suggested to be mainly CD8 T cells.

Produced via immunoSEQ multiplex PCR; TCRdb's table is partial and in-frame only. The repertoire has several thousand clones, 82% of them found once; the top ten carry about 8%. As for this clone: The antigen remains unidentified.

This TCR derives from an adult with Crohn's disease. The material sequenced was ileal tissue.

This CDR3 is CASSPRDKSYNEQFF. In DNA, the CDR3 is TGTGCCAGCAGCCCCAGGGACAAATCGTACAATGAGCAGTTCTTC. The genes are TRBV9 and TRBJ2-1; D is perhaps TRBD1 (6 bases). In germline, CDR1 is SGDLS, CDR2 YYNGEE. The CDR3 contains 15 residues. Trimming removed 4 bases from V and 4 bases from J, with 15 bases in between.